This T cell receptor (beta chain) came from a study of T-cell reconstitution after alpha-beta-depleted transplantation in children. Study-wide findings and caveats: It was reported that alpha-beta T cells came from several hundred expanded graft clones (about two months after transplant). T-cell counts and diversity at one year following transplant were attributed mainly to newly produced T cells. Surviving recipient T cells and thymic progenitors underlay high day-60 TCRbeta diversity in some patients.

Unique molecular identifiers were built into the TCRbeta library. One entry per CDR3 protein, called by TCRdb with MiXCR from the PCR reads. This sample has fewer than 700,000 distinct CDR3 sequences; roughly 13% occur once, and the top ten carry about 2.2%. This clonotype was counted a few times. Its cognate antigen is unknown. Germline CDR1 and CDR2: MDHEN and SYDVKM. The CDR3 loop spans 14 amino acids. Between the trimmed V and J ends, which lost 5 bases and 6 bases, there was a span of 13 bases. The sample here was PBMCs, mostly from graft donor cells, taken 360 days after TCRalphabeta/CD19-depleted stem cell transplant. This chain connects TRBV28 to TRBJ2-2; D is undetermined. This TCR came from a male patient under 18 who had a stem cell transplant for acute myeloid leukemia, so the T cells may come from the graft donor. CDR3 nucleotide sequence: TGTGCCAGCAGTCTTGACGTCTGGTCCGGGGAGCTGTTTTTT. Translated, it gives CASSLDVWSGELFF. The full variable domain, completed using reference TRBV28 and TRBJ2-2, is DVKVTQSSRYLVKRTGEKVFLECVQDMDHENMFWYRQDPGLGLRLIYFSYDVKMKEKGDIPEGYSVSREKKERFSLILESASTNQTSMYLCASSLDVWSGELFFGEGSRLTVL.